The T cell receptor (beta chain) under discussion was sequenced for a study of a mutant IDH1 vaccine in newly diagnosed glioma. Across the study: The study started vaccination 4-6 weeks after radiotherapy alone, or with temozolomide cycles.

On this clone: Its antigen is currently unknown.

Per germline, CDR1 SGHTS and CDR2 YDEGEE. The CDR3 length is 14 residues. The V and J ends lost 5 bases and 2 bases respectively, with 13 bases between them. Only in-frame clones appear in the TCRdb table, and some are missing; sequencing was by immunoSEQ multiplex PCR. The repertoire holds about 60,000 clones, with roughly 80% as singletons. Time point in this sample: week 35, safety follow-up. Alongside topical imiquimod, each dose of vaccine comprised 300 ug of mutant IDH1 20-mer peptide. Sample: PBMCs, taken from a glioma patient whose treatment included an IDH1 peptide vaccine. This sequence was found in a young man with glioma. This sequence joins TRBV5-8 and TRBJ1-1, with D hard to call. CDR3 sequence: CASSFRRTNTEAFF. Here the CDR3 DNA reads TGTGCCAGCAGTTTCAGAAGGACCAACACTGAAGCTTTCTTT.